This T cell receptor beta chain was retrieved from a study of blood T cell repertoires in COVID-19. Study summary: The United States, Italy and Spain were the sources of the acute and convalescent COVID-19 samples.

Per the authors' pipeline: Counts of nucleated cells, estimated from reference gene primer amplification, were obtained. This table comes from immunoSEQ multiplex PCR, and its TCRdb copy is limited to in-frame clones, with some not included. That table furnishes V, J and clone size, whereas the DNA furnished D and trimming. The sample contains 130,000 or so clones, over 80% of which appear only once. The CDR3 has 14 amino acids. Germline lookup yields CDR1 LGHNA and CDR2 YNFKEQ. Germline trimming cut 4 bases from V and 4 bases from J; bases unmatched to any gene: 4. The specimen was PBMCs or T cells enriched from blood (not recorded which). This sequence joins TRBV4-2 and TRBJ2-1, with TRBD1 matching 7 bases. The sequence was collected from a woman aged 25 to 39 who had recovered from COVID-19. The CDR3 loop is CASSPTDRYNEQFF. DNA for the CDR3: TGTGCCAGCAGCCCGACGGACAGGTACAATGAGCAGTTCTTC.